The 18 T cell receptor beta chains below come from one sample, sequenced in a study of monozygotic twins with inflammatory bowel disease. TCRdb reprocessed the 5' RACE reads, with one entry per CDR3 protein and no DNA. The table for this sample gives 150,000 to 200,000 distinct CDR3 sequences. The sample comprised blood. Receptors originate from a human donor with ulcerative colitis or Crohn's disease, or a healthy co-twin of an affected twin (not recorded which).

The chain carries TRBV7-2 and TRBJ1-3; TCRdb lists TRBD1, though no DNA is available to test this call. The CDR3 extends over 16 amino acids. The germline V gene encodes CDR1 SGHTA and CDR2 FQGNSA. Here the CDR3 reads CASSRQASSSGNTIYF.

The chain combines TRBV5-6 with TRBJ2-1; TCRdb designates TRBD2, a call that cannot be tested without DNA. From germline, CDR1 is SGHDT and CDR2 YYEEEE. CDR3 length equals 15 residues. The CDR3 sequence: CASSETSGFYNEQFF.

The CDR3 protein is CASSRGQPGLAATSYEQYF. The chain couples TRBV11-2 to TRBJ2-7; TCRdb's assignment of TRBD2 cannot be checked, as there is no DNA. The CDR3 extends over 19 amino acids. Germline assignment: CDR1 SGHAT and CDR2 FQNNGV.

The rearrangement links TRBV6-5 to TRBJ1-5; TCRdb lists TRBD1, though no DNA is available to test this call. From germline, CDR1 is MNHEY and CDR2 SVGAGI. This CDR3 is built from 15 residues. The CDR3 region is CASSLQGAGGQPQHF.

V usage is TRBV27 and J usage is TRBJ1-4; the TCRdb call, TRBD1, lacks DNA for checking. From germline, CDR1 is MNHEY and CDR2 SMNVEV (reference sequence). The length of the CDR3 is 14 residues. CDR3 sequence reads: CASSSSRGNEKLFF.

The CDR3 region is CSARALAGPYNEQFF. The chain employs TRBV20-1 and TRBJ2-1; TCRdb reports TRBD2, a call that lacks DNA to check it against. Germline V lookup: CDR1 DFQATT, CDR2 SNEGSKA (reference sequence). This CDR3 has 15 residues.

The chain combines TRBV6-2 or TRBV6-3 with TRBJ1-5; checking the TCRdb D call of TRBD1 is not possible without DNA. The CDR3 spans 11 residues. Germline V gives CDR1 MNHEY, CDR2 SVGEGT. The CDR3 loop is CASSPGTAQHF.

The rearrangement uses TRBV27 and TRBJ1-5. The germline gives CDR1 MNHEY, CDR2 SMNVEV (reference sequence). There are 15 residues in the CDR3. CDR3 in amino acids: CASSLRASSNQPQHF.

V usage is TRBV25-1 and J usage is TRBJ1-6; the TRBD1 assignment by TCRdb is unverifiable without DNA. This CDR3 contains 15 residues. Per the germline V gene, CDR1 is MGHDK and CDR2 is SYGVNS. The CDR3 sequence is CASSESKRGHSPLHF.

The V call is TRBV4-3, the J call TRBJ2-1. The V gene's germline CDR1 is LGHNA and CDR2 YSLEER. This CDR3 contains 15 residues. CDR3 region: CASSQEANTYNEQFF.

The chain joins TRBV5-1 to TRBJ1-4; TCRdb calls TRBD1, which cannot be checked without DNA. Germline CDR1 is SGHRS and CDR2 is YFSETQ. The CDR3 totals 13 residues. This chain's CDR3 is CASSLEQGQKLFF.

The chain couples TRBV11-3 to TRBJ2-7; TCRdb selects TRBD1, and the lack of DNA leaves this call unchecked. The CDR3 has 15 amino acids. Germline loops: CDR1 SGHNT, CDR2 YENEEA. CDR3 sequence: CASSHRLAPTYEQYF.

This chain links TRBV3-1 with TRBJ1-1; absent DNA, TCRdb's TRBD1 call cannot be checked. This CDR3 region has 15 residues. The V gene's germline CDR1 is LGHDT and CDR2 YNNKEL (reference sequence). This chain's CDR3 is CASSPLGPENAEALF.

The V call is TRBV5-1, the J call TRBJ1-2; TCRdb names TRBD1, which stays unverified in the absence of DNA. The CDR3 consists of 14 residues. In germline, CDR1 is SGHRS, CDR2 YFSETQ. CDR3 amino acids: CASSSTGRGYGYTF.

The chain has TRBV5-1 and TRBJ2-7; the D call from TCRdb, TRBD1, cannot be confirmed without DNA. The germline CDR1 and CDR2 sequences are SGHRS and YFSETQ. This CDR3 contains 15 residues. The CDR3 sequence: CASSPREHIGGEQYF.

The V call is TRBV20-1, the J call TRBJ2-7. CDR1 and CDR2 (germline): DFQATT, SNEGSKA (reference sequence). This CDR3 has 12 amino acids. CDR3 loop: CSARTGSVEQYF.

The rearrangement joins TRBV19 to TRBJ1-5. Germline CDR1 reads LNHDA; CDR2 reads SQIVND (reference sequence). The CDR3 spans 15 residues. The CDR3 is CASSIAPSSNQPQHF.

The CDR3 loop is CASSPQGAGEAFF. The chain links TRBV27 to TRBJ1-1; there is no DNA to check the TCRdb D call of TRBD1. CDR3 length: 13 residues. CDR1 MNHEY and CDR2 SMNVEV come from the germline V gene (reference sequence).